Below are 22 T cell receptor beta chains sequenced from a single sample in a study of Ad26.COV2.S vaccination and SARS-CoV-2 variants. The treatment was: some 19 received Ad26.COV2.S at low or high dose, single or two shots; several received placebo; per-sample allocation not given. Specimen acquisition occurred on day 63 following the initial vaccine or placebo injection. Profiling relied on immunoSEQ multiplex PCR, and the TCRdb table lists in-frame clones only, not all of them. The repertoire holds 440,000 or so clones, with roughly nine tenths as singletons. The source material was peripheral blood, sampled in a trial of Ad26.COV2.S vaccine versus placebo. The receptors come from a person aged 18-60 years who received the Ad26.COV2.S COVID-19 vaccine or a placebo.

V usage is TRBV6-5 and J usage is TRBJ2-7, with a tentative D call TRBD2 (6 bases). V lost 6 bases and J lost 2, with 14 bases in between. Germline CDR1 MNHEY, CDR2 SVGAGI. The CDR3 has 14 amino acids. CDR3 DNA sequence: TGTGCCAGCAGGCCGGGACTCCTGCCCTACGAGCAGTACTTC. This encodes CASRPGLLPYEQYF.

This clone was counted a few times. The chain links TRBV27 to TRBJ1-2; tentatively, D is TRBD1 (6 bases). The ends were cut back, 6 bases at V and 7 bases at J, with 18 bases in the middle. CDR3 size: 14 residues. Per germline, CDR1 MNHEY and CDR2 SMNVEV (reference sequence). CDR3 nucleotide sequence: TGTGCCAGCAGGCGAAATCCCGGGACAACTGGCTACACCTTC. As protein: CASRRNPGTTGYTF.

This clone was detected once. The V and J genes are TRBV6-1 and TRBJ1-5; D gene uncertain. The CDR3 runs 17 residues. V was shortened by 3 bases and J by 1 base, with 16 bases between the two germline ends. CDR1 MNHNS and CDR2 SASEGT come from the germline V gene. CDR3 in DNA: TGTGCCAGCAGTGAGAAGTTTTATGTGGGGAGCAATCAGCCCCAGCATTTT. This gives the protein CASSEKFYVGSNQPQHF.

The CDR3 nucleotides are TGCAGTGCCCCCCTCAGGGGAACGCAGTATTTT. This translates into CSAPLRGTQYF. This chain uses TRBV20-1 with TRBJ2-3; the D gene is possibly TRBD1 (6 bases). Trimming took 6 bases from V and 9 from J, leaving 13 bases between them. This CDR3 is built from 11 residues. Germline loops: CDR1 DFQATT, CDR2 SNEGSKA (reference sequence).

The chain links TRBV30 to TRBJ1-6; D gene uncertain. Germline V gives CDR1 GTSNPN, CDR2 SVGIG (reference sequence). The CDR3 is 14 residues long. Between the trimmed V and J ends, which lost 2 bases and 10 bases, there was a span of 15 bases. CDR3 in DNA: TGTGCCTGGAGTAAGGGTTGGGGAAGCTCACCCCTCCACTTT. Translated: CAWSKGWGSSPLHF.

The gene calls are TRBV7-2 and TRBJ1-1; D ambiguous. Trimming removed 4 bases from V and 3 bases from J, with 12 bases in between. This CDR3 is 14 amino acids long. Germline V CDR1 and CDR2: SGHTA, FQGNSA. The CDR3 sequence is CASSSRLRDTEAFF. In nucleotides, the CDR3 is TGTGCCAGCAGCTCCCGACTCCGGGACACTGAAGCTTTCTTT.

This clone appeared a single time. The gene calls are TRBV13 and TRBJ2-3, with D hard to call. Germline CDR1 reads PRHDT; CDR2 reads FYEKMQ (reference sequence). This CDR3 has 13 amino acids. Trimming took 4 bases from V and 6 from J, leaving 11 bases between them. The CDR3 loop is CASSSTALDTQYF. The CDR3 nucleotides read TGTGCCAGCAGCTCCACCGCCCTCGATACGCAGTATTTT. The full variable domain, with the rest looked up from reference TRBV13 and TRBJ2-3, is AAGVIQSPRHLIKEKRETATLKCYPIPRHDTVYWYQQGPGQDPQFLISFYEKMQSDKGSIPDRFSAQQFSDYHSELNMSSLELGDSALYFCASSSTALDTQYFGPGTRLTVL.

V is TRBV5-1 and J is TRBJ2-1, with a weak D call TRBD1 (6 bases). The CDR3 spans 14 residues. Germline values: CDR1 SGHRS, CDR2 YFSETQ. V was shortened by 3 bases and J by 2 bases, with 9 bases between the two germline ends. Here the CDR3 DNA reads TGCGCCAGCAGCTCCGGGACACCCTACAATGAGCAGTTCTTC. Its translation: CASSSGTPYNEQFF.

This sequence joins TRBV7-2 and TRBJ2-5; 15 nucleotides line up with TRBD2. The germline V gene encodes CDR1 SGHTA and CDR2 FQGNSA. V lost 4 bases to trimming and J lost 7 bases; unmatched junction nucleotides: 10. The CDR3 totals 17 residues. The CDR3, as DNA: TGTGCCAGCAGCTACCCTGGACTAGCGGGGGGGCTGTCGACCCAGTACTTC. This sequence encodes CASSYPGLAGGLSTQYF. The whole variable domain, filled in from reference TRBV7-2 and TRBJ2-5, reads GAGVSQSPSNKVTEKGKDVELRCDPISGHTALYWYRQSLGQGLEFLIYFQGNSAPDKSGLPSDRFSAERTGGSVSTLTIQRTQQEDSAVYLCASSYPGLAGGLSTQYFGPGTRLLVL.

V is TRBV4-1 and J is TRBJ1-5; a weak D match, TRBD1 (5 bases). Germline V CDR1 and CDR2: MGHRA, YSYEKL. The CDR3 is 14 amino acids. V lost 4 bases, J lost 6 bases, and 13 bases lay in between. The CDR3 nucleotides read TGCGCCAGCAGCCCCCTCGGGGGTACTCAGCCCCAGCATTTT. Encoded protein: CASSPLGGTQPQHF.

The rearrangement joins TRBV21-1 to TRBJ1-5. TRBV21-1 is recorded as a pseudogene. This CDR3 has 14 residues. CDR3 amino acids: CASSGKGRFQPQHF. The CDR3 DNA sequence: TGTGCCAGCAGCGGTAAGGGAAGATTTCAGCCCCAGCATTTT.

The J gene is TRBJ2-3, the V gene TRBV28; either TRBD1 or TRBD2 may fit D (6 bases each). Germline V CDR1 and CDR2: MDHEN, SYDVKM. This CDR3 region has 15 residues. V was cut by 6 bases and J by 4 bases, with 17 bases left in between. The CDR3 loop is CASSLTTGGADTQYF. The CDR3 DNA is TGTGCCAGCAGCCTTACGACAGGAGGGGCAGATACGCAGTATTTT.

This sequence joins TRBV30 and TRBJ2-1; D is perhaps TRBD2 (7 bases). The V end lost 4 bases, the J end lost 16 bases, and 20 bases lay between the germline ends. The CDR3 contains 12 residues. Germline loops: CDR1 GTSNPN, CDR2 SVGIG (reference sequence). Here the CDR3 DNA reads TGTGCCTGGACAGGACGGGGGGCCATTTCTTTCTTC. It translates to CAWTGRGAISFF. Full variable domain (rest looked up from reference TRBV30 and TRBJ2-1): SQTIHQWPATLVQPVGSPLSLECTVEGTSNPNLYWYRQAAGRGLQLLFYSVGIGQISSEVPQNLSASRPQDRQFILSSKKLLLSDSGFYLCAWTGRGAISFFGPGTRLTVL.

The chain joins TRBV28 to TRBJ1-1; perhaps TRBD1 as D (5 bases). The CDR3 loop spans 14 amino acids. Germline V gives CDR1 MDHEN, CDR2 SYDVKM. V lost 6 bases and J 3 bases, leaving 14 bases between the germline ends. CDR3 DNA: TGTGCCAGCAGCTTGGCAGGGCTCGACACTGAAGCTTTCTTT. This translates into CASSLAGLDTEAFF.

V is TRBV29-1 and J is TRBJ1-2; 7 bases map to TRBD1. Germline CDR1 reads SQVTM; CDR2 reads ANQGSEA. The ends lost 6 bases at V and 6 bases at J; junction bases unmatched: 13. The CDR3 extends over 14 amino acids. This chain's CDR3 is CSVGGTGAADGYTF. DNA of the CDR3: TGCAGCGTCGGCGGAACAGGGGCCGCGGATGGCTACACCTTC.

The CDR3 loop is CASSSGQGRHEQFF. In DNA form, the CDR3 reads TGTGCCAGCAGCTCGGGACAGGGGAGGCATGAGCAGTTCTTC. V is TRBV7-9 and J is TRBJ2-1; 10 bases are shared with TRBD1. Germline CDR1 reads SEHNR; CDR2 reads FQNEAQ (reference sequence). Germline trimming cut 4 bases from V and 8 bases from J; bases unmatched to any gene: 5. This CDR3 has 14 amino acids.

The chain has TRBV5-4 and TRBJ2-3; tentatively, D is TRBD1 or TRBD2 (5 bases each). Looked up from germline, CDR1 is SGHNT and CDR2 is YYREEE (reference sequence). CDR3 length: 14 residues. Trimming took off 0 bases at V and 4 bases at J, with 9 bases between the two ends. The CDR3 nucleotides are TGTGCCAGCAGCTTGGCCCGGGGACCAGATACGCAGTATTTT. Amino acid sequence: CASSLARGPDTQYF.

V and J are TRBV27 and TRBJ2-5, with 10 bases aligning to TRBD1. In germline, CDR1 is MNHEY, CDR2 SMNVEV (reference sequence). There are 18 residues in the CDR3. After removal of 5 bases from V and 5 bases from J, the junction contained 17 bases not matched to a gene. DNA of the CDR3: TGTGCCAGCAGTCCTATCAGGGGGCCGACAGGGGGCTTGGAGACCCAGTACTTC. Its translation: CASSPIRGPTGGLETQYF.

The V call is TRBV24-1, the J call TRBJ2-3; D is possibly TRBD2 (6 bases). V lost 4 bases and J lost 3, with 16 bases in between. Per germline, CDR1 KGHDR and CDR2 SFDVKD. The CDR3 totals 16 residues. The CDR3 loop is CATSDRGWAGTDTQYF. For the CDR3, the DNA is TGTGCCACCAGTGACCGCGGTTGGGCGGGAACAGATACGCAGTATTTT.

Here the CDR3 reads CASSLSGSNTGELFF. As DNA, the CDR3 is TGTGCCAGCAGTTTAAGCGGGAGTAACACCGGGGAGCTGTTTTTT. The chain couples TRBV28 to TRBJ2-2, with TRBD2 matching over 8 bases. Germline V gene data show CDR1 as MDHEN and CDR2 as SYDVKM. The CDR3 totals 15 residues. Trimming cost V 2 bases and J 2 bases; bases outside gene matches: 1.

The gene calls are TRBV27 and TRBJ2-7; TRBD2 agrees at 10 bases. CDR3 size: 15 residues. The V segment lost 4 bases and the J segment 4 bases; nucleotides outside the gene matches: 7. CDR1 is MNHEY and CDR2 is SMNVEV in the germline V gene (reference sequence). The CDR3 bases are TGTGCCAGCAGTTCCCAGCGGGAGGGCCCGTACGAGCAGTACTTC. It translates to CASSSQREGPYEQYF.

In its sample, this clone was seen once. This chain links TRBV10-3 with TRBJ2-7; either TRBD1 or TRBD2 may supply D (5 bases each). The CDR3 spans 15 residues. CDR1 is ENHRY, CDR2 SYGVKD, per germline. V lost 2 bases and J lost 2, with 13 bases in between. The CDR3 sequence is CAISEPGGGTYEQYF. The CDR3, as DNA: TGTGCCATCAGTGAGCCCGGTGGGGGAACCTACGAGCAGTACTTC.